This T cell receptor beta chain was obtained from a study of blood T cells in healthy people across ages. Germline V gives CDR1 LGHDT, CDR2 YNNKEL (reference sequence). There are 15 residues in the CDR3. After removal of 3 bases from V and 3 bases from J, the junction contained 6 bases not matched to a gene. The second PCR ran about 6 to 12 cycles with a sample-barcoded 5' primer and J-beta primers. In TCRdb, the 5' RACE reads were re-called with MiXCR into one record per CDR3 protein. The table lists hundreds of thousands of distinct CDR3 sequences, roughly 31% of them singletons, with approximately 15% in the top ten.

The sequence came from a woman aged 80 or older in good health. Sequenced input: blood. This chain joins TRBV3-1 and TRBJ2-7, with TRBD2 identical over 9 bases. CDR3 nucleotide sequence: TGTGCCAGCAGCCAGGCTAGCGGGGCTGACTACGAGCAGTACTTC. Translation gives CASSQASGADYEQYF.